The next 10 T cell receptor beta chains were all read from a single sample in a study of T cells in localized non-small cell lung cancer. TCRdb's table, derived via immunoSEQ multiplex PCR, lists solely in-frame clones and lacks some. The sample includes about 78,000 clones, approximately 84% of them seen just once. The sequenced sample was peripheral blood, obtained before any cancer treatment. The receptors here all came from a man between 40 and 75 years old with stage I lung adenocarcinoma.

This clone was detected once. The chain's CDR3 is CASRIRQGISNSPLHF. The CDR3 nucleotides are TGTGCCAGTAGGATTCGACAGGGGATCAGTAATTCACCCCTCCACTTT. The gene calls are TRBV19 and TRBJ1-6; 8 bases line up with TRBD1. V lost 6 bases and J lost 6; bases outside the gene matches: 10. Germline CDR1 LNHDA, CDR2 SQIVND (reference sequence). The CDR3 contains 16 residues. The complete variable domain, with remaining parts taken from reference TRBV19 and TRBJ1-6, reads DGGITQSPKYLFRKEGQNVTLSCEQNLNHDAMYWYRQDPGQGLRLIYYSQIVNDFQKGDIAEGYSVSREKKESFPLTVTSAQKNPTAFYLCASRIRQGISNSPLHFGNGTRLTVT.

DNA for the CDR3: TGTGCCAGCAGTCGTCTAGCGGGAGAGAATGAGCAGTTCTTC. It translates to CASSRLAGENEQFF. J is TRBJ2-1 and V is TRBV6-5; 10 bases agree with TRBD2. The germline CDR1 and CDR2 sequences are MNHEY and SVGAGI. The CDR3 runs 14 residues. The trim removed 5 bases at V and 7 bases at J, leaving 5 bases unmatched.

This rearrangement joins TRBV5-6 to TRBJ2-5, with TRBD2 matching over 9 bases. J gave up 6 bases and V 4 bases, and 13 bases lay outside the gene matches. Germline V CDR1 and CDR2: SGHDT, YYEEEE. The CDR3 runs to 16 residues. CDR3 amino acids: CASSPIYSSGGKTQYF. The CDR3, as DNA: TGTGCCAGCAGCCCGATTTATAGTAGCGGGGGAAAGACCCAGTACTTC.

With respect to this clone: The same CDR3 is also encoded by other DNA sequences in this sample. The V gene is TRBV7-9, the J gene TRBJ2-5; no clear D gene. Trimming took off 2 bases at V and 3 bases at J, with 1 base between the two ends. CDR3 size: 11 residues. The germline V gene encodes CDR1 SEHNR and CDR2 FQNEAQ (reference sequence). The CDR3 spells CASSLKETQYF. CDR3 bases: TGTGCCAGCAGCTTAAAAGAGACCCAGTACTTC.

This chain links TRBV7-6 with TRBJ2-3; 10 bases fit TRBD2. V dropped 2 bases and J dropped 2; count of bases not matched to a gene: 7. Germline loops: CDR1 SGHVS, CDR2 FNYEAQ. This CDR3 spans 17 amino acids. CDR3 coding DNA: TGTGCCAGCAGCTTACTCATAAGCGGGAGGGCCACAGATACGCAGTATTTT. The encoded protein is CASSLLISGRATDTQYF.

The chain links TRBV19 to TRBJ2-4; 13 nucleotides agree with TRBD2. Germline V gives CDR1 LNHDA, CDR2 SQIVND (reference sequence). V trimming: 3 bases; J trimming: 3 bases; junction bases outside the gene matches: 11. CDR3 length: 19 amino acids. The chain's CDR3 is CASSMETSGRALIKNIQYF. For the CDR3, the DNA is TGTGCCAGTAGTATGGAAACTAGCGGGAGGGCCCTGATCAAAAACATTCAGTACTTC. The complete variable domain, with remaining parts taken from reference TRBV19 and TRBJ2-4, reads DGGITQSPKYLFRKEGQNVTLSCEQNLNHDAMYWYRQDPGQGLRLIYYSQIVNDFQKGDIAEGYSVSREKKESFPLTVTSAQKNPTAFYLCASSMETSGRALIKNIQYFGAGTRLSVL.

V and J are TRBV18 and TRBJ1-2, with D perhaps TRBD1 (5 bases). CDR3 length: 17 amino acids. The germline V and J ends were trimmed by 6 bases and 6 bases, with 26 bases remaining between them. Germline loops: CDR1 KGHSH, CDR2 LQKENI. The DNA of the CDR3 is TGTGCCAGCTCTCAAAACGGGGGGAGGATTAGTGTCGATGGCTACACCTTC. This sequence encodes CASSQNGGRISVDGYTF.

V gene TRBV18 combines with J gene TRBJ2-2; D possibly corresponds to TRBD1 (5 bases). Trimming pared 4 bases from V and 7 bases from J, leaving 13 bases between. The CDR3 has 14 amino acids. The V gene's germline CDR1 is KGHSH and CDR2 LQKENI. This chain's CDR3 is CASSLTARGGELFF. The CDR3 DNA reads TGTGCCAGCTCACTCACGGCAAGGGGCGGGGAGCTGTTTTTT.

This rearrangement joins TRBV10-2 to TRBJ1-2; 7 bases match TRBD1. J lost 8 bases, V lost 4 bases, and 4 bases had no gene match. The CDR3 is 12 amino acids. The V gene's germline CDR1 is WSHSY and CDR2 SAAADI. CDR3 loop: CASSVQGEGYTF. CDR3 nucleotide sequence: TGCGCCAGCAGTGTCCAGGGGGAAGGCTACACCTTC.

The J gene is TRBJ2-7, the V gene TRBV5-5; D may correspond to TRBD1 or TRBD2 (5 bases each). The V and J ends lost 4 bases and 5 bases respectively, with 16 bases between them. This CDR3 is 14 amino acids long. Looked up from germline, CDR1 is SGHKS and CDR2 is YYEKEE (reference sequence). Here the CDR3 reads CASSVPGPLDEQYF. The CDR3 coding sequence is TGTGCCAGCAGCGTGCCGGGACCGTTGGACGAGCAGTACTTC.